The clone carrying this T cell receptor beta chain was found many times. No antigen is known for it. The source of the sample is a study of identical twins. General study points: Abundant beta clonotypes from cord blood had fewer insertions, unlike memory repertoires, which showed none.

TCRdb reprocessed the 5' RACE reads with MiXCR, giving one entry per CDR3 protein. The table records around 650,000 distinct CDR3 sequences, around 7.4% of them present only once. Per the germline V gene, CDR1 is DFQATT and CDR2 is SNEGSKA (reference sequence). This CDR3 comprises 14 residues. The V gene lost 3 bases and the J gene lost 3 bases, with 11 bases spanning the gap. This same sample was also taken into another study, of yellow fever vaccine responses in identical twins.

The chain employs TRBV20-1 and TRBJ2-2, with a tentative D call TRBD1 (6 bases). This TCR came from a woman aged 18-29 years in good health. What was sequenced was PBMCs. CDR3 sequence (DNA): TGCAGTGCTAGGACAACAGGGCACACCGGGGAGCTGTTTTTT. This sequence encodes CSARTTGHTGELFF.